The 6 T cell receptor beta chains below were found in one sample sequenced in a study of circulating and synovial CD4+ cells in juvenile arthritis. The data were produced by immunoSEQ multiplex PCR, yet TCRdb's version contains in-frame clones alone and is incomplete. The repertoire has about 36,000 clones, roughly 94% of them found once; the top ten carry about 0.7%. The source material was CD4+ T cells from blood. These receptor sequences come from a human donor with juvenile idiopathic arthritis.

The chain combines TRBV18 with TRBJ2-1, with 10 bases lining up with TRBD1. The V segment lost 4 bases and the J segment 0 bases; nucleotides outside the gene matches: 6. This CDR3 is 17 amino acids long. Looked up from germline, CDR1 is KGHSH and CDR2 is LQKENI. CDR3 bases: TGTGCCAGCTCACAGCGGACAGGGGGGATCTCCTACAATGAGCAGTTCTTC. Protein: CASSQRTGGISYNEQFF.

As concerns this clone: Relative to the germline gene, one junction end is altered; a read error may explain this. The chain couples TRBV9 to TRBJ2-7; perhaps TRBD1 as D (5 bases). This CDR3 spans 12 amino acids. From germline, CDR1 is SGDLS and CDR2 YYNGEE. The CDR3 nucleotides read TGTGCCAGCAGCGAGACTGCAGGGTCATTTTCCTTC. It specifies CASSETAGSFSF.

This clone was recorded only once. This sequence joins TRBV5-4 and TRBJ2-2; D is possibly TRBD1 (6 bases). Germline V gene lookup returns CDR1 SGHNT and CDR2 YYREEE (reference sequence). Between the trimmed V and J ends, which lost 0 bases and 2 bases, there was a span of 11 bases. This CDR3 has 16 residues. The CDR3 sequence is CASSLVQQGNTGELFF. The CDR3 coding sequence is TGTGCCAGCAGCTTGGTGCAACAGGGCAACACCGGGGAGCTGTTTTTT.

The chain is built from TRBV9 and TRBJ2-1; 8 bases are a match to TRBD1. With V trimmed by 4 bases and J by 2 bases, 11 bases remained unmatched. This CDR3 region has 17 residues. Germline loops: CDR1 SGDLS, CDR2 YYNGEE. Here the CDR3 reads CASSSSRGRGPYNEQFF. CDR3 DNA: TGTGCCAGCAGCTCGTCGAGGGGCAGGGGGCCCTACAATGAGCAGTTCTTC.

This chain uses TRBV5-6 with TRBJ2-3; 8 nucleotides align to TRBD2. The CDR3 extends over 17 amino acids. V lost 5 bases, J lost 3 bases, and 14 bases stayed unmatched. Germline loops: CDR1 SGHDT, CDR2 YYEEEE. Written as DNA, the CDR3 is TGTGCCAGCAGTCGAGCGACTAGCGTGGATGTAACAGATACGCAGTATTTT. Protein sequence: CASSRATSVDVTDTQYF.

This clone was detected only a few times. The V and J genes are TRBV2 and TRBJ1-2; 8 bases fit TRBD1. Losses at the gene ends were 3 bases for V and 8 bases for J; bases not matched to a gene: 8. This CDR3 is 14 amino acids long. From germline, CDR1 is SNHLY and CDR2 FYNNEI. The CDR3 region has the DNA TGTGCCAGCAGTGAGGCAGGGGGCGCGTTAGGCTACACCTTC. This encodes CASSEAGGALGYTF.